The 24 T cell receptor beta chains presented below share a single source sample, sequenced in a study of T cell repertoires in cytomegalovirus infection. TCRdb analysed the reads with MiXCR anew, one entry per CDR3 protein. In the table there are approximately 73,000 distinct CDR3 sequences, roughly 40% of which are singletons. Antigens for these TCRs are unknown. This specimen was CD8+ T cells from cultured PBMCs, taken from culture after CMV antigen stimulation. The receptor set was obtained from a human donor in good health (CMV status not recorded). Some clones in this sample may be carry-over from other donors' samples.

This clonotype was seen at least ten times. V and J are TRBV7-6 and TRBJ2-1; no definite D call. Germline V CDR1 and CDR2: SGHVS, FNYEAQ. The ends were cut back, 5 bases at V and 7 bases at J, with 15 bases in the middle. The CDR3 is 14 residues long. The CDR3 sequence is CASSTKLTKNEQFF. CDR3 nucleotides: TGTGCCAGCAGCACAAAATTAACAAAAAATGAGCAGTTCTTC.

The V gene is TRBV7-4, the J gene TRBJ2-5; D is ambiguous. Trimming removed 5 bases at V and 2 bases at J, with 9 bases between. The CDR3 loop spans 13 amino acids. Germline lookup yields CDR1 SGHVT and CDR2 SQSDAQ. The CDR3 reads CASSPPEQETQYF. CDR3 DNA: TGTGCCAGCAGCCCCCCCGAACAAGAGACCCAGTACTTC.

This clonotype was counted only a few times. This chain connects TRBV27 to TRBJ2-7; 10 nucleotides agree with TRBD1. CDR1 MNHEY and CDR2 SMNVEV come from the germline V gene (reference sequence). The ends lost 0 bases at V and 3 bases at J; junction bases unmatched: 5. The CDR3 is 16 residues long. CDR3 DNA: TGTGCCAGCAGTTTATCTTCTGGGACAGGGGACTACGAGCAGTACTTC. It codes for CASSLSSGTGDYEQYF.

The V gene is TRBV19, the J gene TRBJ2-1; D is possibly TRBD2 (6 bases). The CDR3 sequence is 12 residues long. V dropped 5 bases and J dropped 10 bases, with 12 bases sitting between them. Germline CDR1 is LNHDA and CDR2 is SQIVND (reference sequence). CDR3 sequence: CASSETGGEQFF. CDR3 in DNA: TGTGCCAGTAGTGAAACCGGAGGGGAGCAGTTCTTC.

This chain uses TRBV6-1 with TRBJ1-5; unclear D gene. The CDR3 is 13 residues long. Trimming shortened V by 7 bases and J by 0 bases, and 7 bases separated the two germline ends. Germline-derived CDR1 and CDR2 are MNHNS and SASEGT. CDR3 DNA: TGTGCCAGCACCGAGTTTAGCAATCAGCCCCAGCATTTT. Translated: CASTEFSNQPQHF.

In this sample, this clonotype turned up a few times. The V and J genes are TRBV6-5 and TRBJ1-1; D is possibly TRBD1 (5 bases). The CDR3 has 18 amino acids. The germline V gene has CDR1 MNHEY and CDR2 SVGAGI. Between the trimmed V and J ends, which lost 2 bases and 0 bases, there was a span of 19 bases. The CDR3 DNA follows: TGTGCCAGCAGTTACCCGGGGGACGGACACTCCATGAACACTGAAGCTTTCTTT. Translating it yields CASSYPGDGHSMNTEAFF.

The chain recombines TRBV27 with TRBJ1-2; the D gene is possibly TRBD1 (5 bases). CDR3 size: 13 residues. The germline V gene encodes CDR1 MNHEY and CDR2 SMNVEV (reference sequence). With 5 bases removed from V and 3 bases from J, the gap between germline ends came to 10 bases. In DNA, the CDR3 is TGTGCCAGCAGTCCCGGGGGGGACTATGGCTACACCTTC. This gives the protein CASSPGGDYGYTF.

The CDR3 loop reads CASSLSLTDWTYEQYF. CDR3 bases: TGTGCCAGTAGTCTCAGCCTCACTGACTGGACCTACGAGCAGTACTTC. The rearrangement links TRBV19 to TRBJ2-7; D is unclear. V dropped 5 bases and J dropped 2 bases, with 19 bases sitting between them. Looked up from germline, CDR1 is LNHDA and CDR2 is SQIVND (reference sequence). This CDR3 is built from 16 residues.

This clonotype came up a few times. CDR3 nucleotide sequence: TGCGCCAGCAGCCAAGATTTAGGACAAGCTCCCTACGAGCAGTACTTC. Translation: CASSQDLGQAPYEQYF. The rearrangement links TRBV4-1 to TRBJ2-7; D possibly corresponds to TRBD1 (5 bases). The germline gives CDR1 MGHRA, CDR2 YSYEKL. The V gene lost 0 bases and the J gene lost 2 bases, with 14 bases spanning the gap. The CDR3 extends over 16 amino acids.

The chain combines TRBV4-1 with TRBJ2-5; D is unresolved. The V gene lost 0 bases and the J gene lost 2 bases, with 16 bases spanning the gap. Germline V gene data show CDR1 as MGHRA and CDR2 as YSYEKL. The CDR3 loop spans 17 amino acids. DNA for the CDR3: TGCGCCAGCAGCCAAGAGATAACAAGGGTACCACAAGAGACCCAGTACTTC. Translated, it gives CASSQEITRVPQETQYF.

This clonotype was picked up a small number of times. V and J are TRBV12-3 or TRBV12-4 and TRBJ2-2; no reliable D call. Deletions cut 3 bases from V and 1 base from J, with 15 bases between. The CDR3 is 17 residues long. The CDR3 sequence is CASSFSSGSQNTGELFF. CDR3 in DNA: TGTGCCAGCAGTTTTTCTTCTGGCAGTCAGAACACCGGGGAGCTGTTTTTT.

This clonotype was detected only a few times. V gene TRBV4-2 combines with J gene TRBJ2-1, with 13 bases matching TRBD2. CDR3 length: 18 residues. CDR1 is LGHNA and CDR2 is YNFKEQ in the germline V gene. The J segment lost 4 bases and the V segment lost 2 bases, leaving 8 bases of the junction unmatched. The CDR3 loop is CASSQHLGTSGEYNEQFF. The CDR3 nucleotides read TGTGCCAGCAGCCAACACCTCGGGACTAGCGGGGAATACAATGAGCAGTTCTTC.

V is TRBV20-1 and J is TRBJ2-1, with D possibly being TRBD1 (6 bases). The CDR3 extends over 15 amino acids. Germline loops: CDR1 DFQATT, CDR2 SNEGSKA (reference sequence). The V gene lost 3 bases and the J gene lost 4 bases, with 16 bases spanning the gap. As DNA, the CDR3 is TGCAGTGCTAGGGAACAGGGCTGGGGGTACAATGAGCAGTTCTTC. Amino acids: CSAREQGWGYNEQFF.

This chain joins TRBV6-6 and TRBJ2-1, with D perhaps matching TRBD2 (6 bases). The germline V and J ends were trimmed by 7 bases and 8 bases, with 18 bases remaining between them. CDR1 MNHNY and CDR2 SVGAGI come from the germline V gene (reference sequence). The CDR3 contains 14 residues. This CDR3 is CASIEELAVDEQFF. The CDR3 region has the DNA TGTGCCAGCATCGAGGAACTAGCTGTCGATGAGCAGTTCTTC.

The chain couples TRBV7-9 to TRBJ2-1; tentatively, D is TRBD2 (7 bases). The germline CDR1 and CDR2 sequences are SEHNR and FQNEAQ (reference sequence). This CDR3 comprises 16 residues. Trimming pared 1 base from V and 4 bases from J, leaving 14 bases between. The CDR3: CASSLEGGTIYNEQFF. In DNA, the CDR3 is TGTGCCAGCAGCTTAGAGGGGGGGACGATATACAATGAGCAGTTCTTC.

This clonotype appeared a few times. The chain uses TRBV4-1 and TRBJ1-2; D uncertain. V was trimmed by 4 bases and J by 4 bases, leaving 10 bases between them. The CDR3 consists of 13 residues. Per germline, CDR1 MGHRA and CDR2 YSYEKL. CDR3 region: CASSPGRAYGYTF. In DNA, the CDR3 is TGCGCCAGCAGCCCGGGAAGGGCCTATGGCTACACCTTC.

This clonotype was counted a few times. The V and J genes are TRBV4-2 and TRBJ2-5, with D perhaps matching TRBD2 (5 bases). Trimming left V 3 bases short and J 5 bases short, with 10 bases between. In germline, CDR1 is LGHNA, CDR2 YNFKEQ. This CDR3 is built from 13 residues. The CDR3 reads CASSQELVETQYF. CDR3 sequence (DNA): TGTGCCAGCAGCCAGGAACTAGTGGAGACCCAGTACTTC.

The rearrangement uses TRBV6-5 and TRBJ2-7, with D possibly TRBD1 on 5 matching bases. V was trimmed by 6 bases and J by 2 bases, leaving 20 bases between them. The CDR3 sequence is 16 residues long. CDR1 is MNHEY, CDR2 SVGAGI, per germline. CDR3 sequence: CASRTWTNQKTYEQYF. Written as DNA, the CDR3 is TGTGCCAGCAGAACATGGACAAACCAGAAAACCTACGAGCAGTACTTC.

The rearrangement uses TRBV5-4 and TRBJ2-7; D might be TRBD1 (5 bases). This CDR3 has 14 amino acids. V shed 2 bases and J shed 4 bases, with 13 bases lying between them. CDR1 is SGHNT, CDR2 YYREEE, per germline (reference sequence). The CDR3 is CASSFTRGPYEQYF. The CDR3 region has the DNA TGTGCCAGCAGCTTCACAAGGGGTCCTTACGAGCAGTACTTC.

This clonotype has only a few counts. CDR3 amino acids: CASSFLDPASTDTQYF. For the CDR3, the DNA is TGTGCCAGCAGCTTCCTTGATCCAGCCAGCACAGATACGCAGTATTTT. The genes are TRBV7-8 and TRBJ2-3; D is unresolved. Looked up from germline, CDR1 is SGHVS and CDR2 is FQNEAQ. Trimming stripped 3 bases from V and 0 bases from J, with 13 bases between. This CDR3 has 16 amino acids.

The V call is TRBV2, the J call TRBJ1-6; perhaps TRBD1 as D (5 bases). The CDR3 totals 13 residues. Trimming pared 4 bases from V and 10 bases from J, leaving 11 bases between. Germline CDR1 is SNHLY and CDR2 is FYNNEI. Written as DNA, the CDR3 is TGTGCCAGCAGTGCCGGGGCCGGATCACCCCTCCACTTT. Amino acids: CASSAGAGSPLHF.

The CDR3 DNA is TGCAGTGCTACTTCCTCATGGAGGGGAAGCGAATCAGCTTTCTTT. This translates into CSATSSWRGSESAFF. The chain recombines TRBV20-1 with TRBJ1-1; D is perhaps TRBD1 (5 bases). Germline CDR1 is DFQATT and CDR2 is SNEGSKA (reference sequence). Trimming stripped 4 bases from V and 10 bases from J, with 25 bases between. The CDR3 totals 15 residues.

In this sample, this clonotype turned up a few times. This chain links TRBV27 with TRBJ2-2; a possible D gene is TRBD2 (5 bases). The V end was cut by 3 bases, the J end by 6 bases, with 14 bases between. CDR1 is MNHEY and CDR2 is SMNVEV in the germline V gene (reference sequence). The CDR3 runs to 15 residues. CDR3 residues: CASSLRLARAGELFF. The CDR3 nucleotides are TGTGCCAGCAGTTTGCGGCTAGCTCGCGCCGGGGAGCTGTTTTTT.

This clonotype was counted a few times. This sequence joins TRBV6-6 and TRBJ1-1, with D possibly TRBD1 on 5 matching bases. The V and J ends lost 5 bases and 0 bases respectively, with 13 bases between them. The CDR3 sequence is 15 residues long. The V gene's germline CDR1 is MNHNY and CDR2 SVGAGI (reference sequence). CDR3 in amino acids: CASSQITGLNTEAFF. For the CDR3, the DNA is TGTGCCAGCAGTCAAATAACAGGATTGAACACTGAAGCTTTCTTT.